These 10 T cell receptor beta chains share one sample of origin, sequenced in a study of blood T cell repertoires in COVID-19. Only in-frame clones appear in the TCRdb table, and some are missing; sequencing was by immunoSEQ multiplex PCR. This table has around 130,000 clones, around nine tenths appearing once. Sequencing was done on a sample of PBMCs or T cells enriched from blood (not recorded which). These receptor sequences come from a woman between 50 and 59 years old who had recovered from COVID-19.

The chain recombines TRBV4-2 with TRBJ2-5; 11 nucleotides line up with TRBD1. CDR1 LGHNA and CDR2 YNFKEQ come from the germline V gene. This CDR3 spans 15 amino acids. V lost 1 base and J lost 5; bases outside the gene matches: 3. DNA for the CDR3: TGTGCCAGCAGCCAAGTCCGGGACAGGGGGGAGACCCAGTACTTC. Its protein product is CASSQVRDRGETQYF.

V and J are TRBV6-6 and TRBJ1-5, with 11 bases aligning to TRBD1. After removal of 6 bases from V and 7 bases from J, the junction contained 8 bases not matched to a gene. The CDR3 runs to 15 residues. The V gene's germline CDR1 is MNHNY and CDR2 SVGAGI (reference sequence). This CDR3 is CASSPGTGGNQPQHF. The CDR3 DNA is TGTGCCAGCAGCCCCGGGACAGGGGGAAACCAGCCCCAGCATTTT.

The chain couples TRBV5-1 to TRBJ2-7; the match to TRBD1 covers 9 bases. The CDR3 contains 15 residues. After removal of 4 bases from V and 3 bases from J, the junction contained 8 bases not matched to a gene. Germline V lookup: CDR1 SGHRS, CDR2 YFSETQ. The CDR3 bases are TGCGCCAGCAGCCCTGGGGACAGGGATGACTACGAGCAGTACTTC. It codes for CASSPGDRDDYEQYF.

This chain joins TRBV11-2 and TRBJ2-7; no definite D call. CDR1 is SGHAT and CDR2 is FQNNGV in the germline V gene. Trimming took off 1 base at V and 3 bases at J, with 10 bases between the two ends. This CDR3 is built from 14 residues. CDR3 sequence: CASSLGIGVYEQYF. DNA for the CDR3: TGTGCCAGCAGCTTAGGGATAGGAGTCTACGAGCAGTACTTC.

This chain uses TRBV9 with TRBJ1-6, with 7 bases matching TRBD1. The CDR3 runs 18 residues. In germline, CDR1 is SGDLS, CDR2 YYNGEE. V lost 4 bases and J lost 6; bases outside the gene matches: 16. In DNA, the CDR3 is TGTGCCAGCAGCCCGCGACCCAATCCAGGGGGTATTAATTCACCCCTCCACTTT. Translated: CASSPRPNPGGINSPLHF.

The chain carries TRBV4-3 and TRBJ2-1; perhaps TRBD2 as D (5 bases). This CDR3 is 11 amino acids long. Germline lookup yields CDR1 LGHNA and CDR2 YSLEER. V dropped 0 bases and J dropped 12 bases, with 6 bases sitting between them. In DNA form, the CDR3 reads TGCGCCAGCAGCCAAGAGGACTTGCAGTTCTTC. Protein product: CASSQEDLQFF.

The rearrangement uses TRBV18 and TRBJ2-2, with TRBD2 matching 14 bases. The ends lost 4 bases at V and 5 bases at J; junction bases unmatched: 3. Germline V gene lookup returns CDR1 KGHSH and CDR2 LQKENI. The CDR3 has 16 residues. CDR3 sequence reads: CASSHRTSGGTGELFF. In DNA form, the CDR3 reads TGTGCCAGCTCACACCGGACTAGCGGGGGGACCGGGGAGCTGTTTTTT.

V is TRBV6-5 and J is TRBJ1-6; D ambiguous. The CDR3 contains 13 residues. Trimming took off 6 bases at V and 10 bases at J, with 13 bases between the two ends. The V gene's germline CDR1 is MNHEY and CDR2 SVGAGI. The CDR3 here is CASRKYSGSPLHF. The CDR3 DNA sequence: TGTGCCAGCAGGAAGTACAGTGGCTCACCCCTCCACTTT.

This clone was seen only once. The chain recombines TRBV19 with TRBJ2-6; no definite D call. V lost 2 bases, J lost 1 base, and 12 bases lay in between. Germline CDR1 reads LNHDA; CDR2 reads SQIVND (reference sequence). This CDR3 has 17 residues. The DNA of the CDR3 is TGTGCCAGTAGTATACAGCTAGGCGAATCTGGGGCCAACGTCCTGACTTTC. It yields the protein CASSIQLGESGANVLTF.

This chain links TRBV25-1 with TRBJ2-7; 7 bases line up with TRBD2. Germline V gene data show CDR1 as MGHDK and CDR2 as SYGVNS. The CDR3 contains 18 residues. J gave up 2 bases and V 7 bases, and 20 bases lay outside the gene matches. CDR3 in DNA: TGTGCCAGCAAGGGGAACGGACAACGGCTAGCGGAAACCTACGAGCAGTACTTC. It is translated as CASKGNGQRLAETYEQYF.